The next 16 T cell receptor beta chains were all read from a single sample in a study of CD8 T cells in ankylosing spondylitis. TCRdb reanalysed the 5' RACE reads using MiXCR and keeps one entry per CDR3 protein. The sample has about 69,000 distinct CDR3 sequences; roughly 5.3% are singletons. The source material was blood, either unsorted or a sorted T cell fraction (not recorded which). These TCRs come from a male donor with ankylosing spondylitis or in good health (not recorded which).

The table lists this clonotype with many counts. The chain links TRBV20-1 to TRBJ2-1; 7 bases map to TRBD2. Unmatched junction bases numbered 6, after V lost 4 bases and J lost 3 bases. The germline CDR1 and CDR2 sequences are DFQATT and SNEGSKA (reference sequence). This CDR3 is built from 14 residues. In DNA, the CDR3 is TGCAGTGCTACGAGTAGCGGGTTCTACAATGAGCAGTTCTTC. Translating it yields CSATSSGFYNEQFF.

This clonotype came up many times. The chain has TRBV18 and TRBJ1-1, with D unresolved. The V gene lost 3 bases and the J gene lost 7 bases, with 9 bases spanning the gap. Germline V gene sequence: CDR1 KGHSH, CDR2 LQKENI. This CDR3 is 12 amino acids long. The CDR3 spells CASSPSGGEAFF. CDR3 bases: TGTGCCAGCTCACCGTCGGGTGGTGAAGCTTTCTTT.

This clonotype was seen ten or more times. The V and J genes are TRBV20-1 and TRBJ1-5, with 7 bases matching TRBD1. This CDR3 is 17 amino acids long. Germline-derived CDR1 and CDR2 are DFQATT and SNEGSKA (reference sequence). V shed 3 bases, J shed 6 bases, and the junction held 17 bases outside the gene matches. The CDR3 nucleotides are TGCAGTGCTAGTGGGCCAATAAAGAGGGGGCGCGGTCAGCCCCAGCATTTT. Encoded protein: CSASGPIKRGRGQPQHF.

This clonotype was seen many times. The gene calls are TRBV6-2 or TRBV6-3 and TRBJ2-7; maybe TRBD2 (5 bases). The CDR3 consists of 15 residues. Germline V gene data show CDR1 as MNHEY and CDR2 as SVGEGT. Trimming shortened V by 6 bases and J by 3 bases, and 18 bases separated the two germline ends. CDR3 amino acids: CASRRLALRFYEQYF. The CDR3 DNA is TGTGCCAGCAGACGTCTAGCCCTGCGTTTCTACGAGCAGTACTTC.

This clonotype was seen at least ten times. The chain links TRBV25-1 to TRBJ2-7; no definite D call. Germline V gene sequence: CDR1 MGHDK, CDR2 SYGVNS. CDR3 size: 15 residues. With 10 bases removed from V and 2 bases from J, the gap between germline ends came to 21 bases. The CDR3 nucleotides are TGTGCCACCCTTTCAGCGATTCCCCGACCCTACGAGCAGTACTTC. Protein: CATLSAIPRPYEQYF.

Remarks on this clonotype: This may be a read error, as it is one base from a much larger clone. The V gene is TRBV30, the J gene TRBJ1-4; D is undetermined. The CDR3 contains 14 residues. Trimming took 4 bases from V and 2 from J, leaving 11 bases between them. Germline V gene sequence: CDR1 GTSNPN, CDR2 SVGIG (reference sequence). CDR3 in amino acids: CAWKFERTNEKLFF. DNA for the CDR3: TGTGCCTGGAAATTCGAGCGGACTAATGAAAAACTGTTTTTT. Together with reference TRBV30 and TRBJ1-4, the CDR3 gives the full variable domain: SQTIHQWPATLVQPVGSPLSLECTVEGTSNPNLYWYRQAAGRGLQLLFYSVGIGQISSEVPQNLSASRPQDRQFILSSKKLLLSDSGFYLCAWKFERTNEKLFFGSGTQLSVL.

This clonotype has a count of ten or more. The CDR3 DNA sequence: TGTGCCACCAGCATTACCGGGACCGGGGAGCTGTTTTTT. It encodes CATSITGTGELFF. The chain links TRBV15 to TRBJ2-2; the D is unclear. V shed 4 bases and J shed 5 bases, with 8 bases lying between them. The CDR3 has 13 amino acids. Germline V CDR1 and CDR2: LNHNV, YYDKDF (reference sequence).

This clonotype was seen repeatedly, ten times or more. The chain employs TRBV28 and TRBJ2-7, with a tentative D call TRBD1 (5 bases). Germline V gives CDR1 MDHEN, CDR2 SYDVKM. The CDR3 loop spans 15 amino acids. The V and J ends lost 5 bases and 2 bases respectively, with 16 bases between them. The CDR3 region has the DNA TGTGCCAGCAGTCCACAGGTATACGGAACCTACGAGCAGTACTTC. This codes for CASSPQVYGTYEQYF.

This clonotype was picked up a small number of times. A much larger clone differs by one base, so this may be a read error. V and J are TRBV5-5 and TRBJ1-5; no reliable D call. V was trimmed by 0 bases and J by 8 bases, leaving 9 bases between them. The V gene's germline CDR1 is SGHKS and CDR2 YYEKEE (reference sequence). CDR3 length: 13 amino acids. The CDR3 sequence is CASSLGPAKPQHF. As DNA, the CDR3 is TGTGCCAGCAGCTTGGGCCCTGCGAAGCCCCAGCATTTT.

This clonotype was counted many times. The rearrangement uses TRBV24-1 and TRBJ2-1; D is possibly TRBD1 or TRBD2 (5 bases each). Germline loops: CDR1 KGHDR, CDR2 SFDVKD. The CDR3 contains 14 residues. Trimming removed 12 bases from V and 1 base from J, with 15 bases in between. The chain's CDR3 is CAAGPGASYNEQFF. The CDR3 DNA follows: TGTGCCGCAGGGCCCGGGGCGTCCTACAATGAGCAGTTCTTC.

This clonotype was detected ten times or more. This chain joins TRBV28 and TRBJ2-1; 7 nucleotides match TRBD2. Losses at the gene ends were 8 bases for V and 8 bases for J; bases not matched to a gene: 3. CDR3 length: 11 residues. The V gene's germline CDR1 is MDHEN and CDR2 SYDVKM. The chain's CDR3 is CASWGGDEQFF. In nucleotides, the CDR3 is TGTGCCAGCTGGGGGGGAGATGAGCAGTTCTTC.

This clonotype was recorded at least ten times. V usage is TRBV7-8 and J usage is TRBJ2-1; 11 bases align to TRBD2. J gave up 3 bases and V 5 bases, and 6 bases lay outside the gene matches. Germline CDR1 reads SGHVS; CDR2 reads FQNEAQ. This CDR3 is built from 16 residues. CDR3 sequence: CASSPSGGPFYNEQFF. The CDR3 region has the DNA TGTGCCAGCAGCCCTAGCGGGGGGCCCTTCTACAATGAGCAGTTCTTC. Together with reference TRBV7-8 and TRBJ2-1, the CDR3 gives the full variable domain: GAGVSQSPRYKVAKRGQDVALRCDPISGHVSLFWYQQALGQGPEFLTYFQNEAQLDKSGLPSDRFFAERPEGSVSTLKIQRTQQEDSAVYLCASSPSGGPFYNEQFFGPGTRLTVL.

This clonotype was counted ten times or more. CDR3 in DNA: TGTGCCAGCTCACCAATGTCAGGGGAAGAGACCCAGTACTTC. The encoded protein is CASSPMSGEETQYF. V gene TRBV18 combines with J gene TRBJ2-5, with D perhaps TRBD1 (6 bases). Germline V gene lookup returns CDR1 KGHSH and CDR2 LQKENI. Trimming removed 2 bases at V and 3 bases at J, with 10 bases between. CDR3 length: 14 amino acids.

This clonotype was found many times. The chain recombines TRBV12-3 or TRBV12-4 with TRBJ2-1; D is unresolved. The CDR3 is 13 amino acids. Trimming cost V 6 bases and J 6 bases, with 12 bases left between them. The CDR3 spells CASSTSWGNEQFF. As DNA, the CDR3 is TGTGCCAGCAGCACATCCTGGGGCAATGAGCAGTTCTTC.

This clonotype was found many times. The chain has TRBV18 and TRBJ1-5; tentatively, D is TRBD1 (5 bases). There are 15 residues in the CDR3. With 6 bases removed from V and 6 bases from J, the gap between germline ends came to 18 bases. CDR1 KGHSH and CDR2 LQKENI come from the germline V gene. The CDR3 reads CASSPDTGGGQPQHF. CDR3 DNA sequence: TGTGCCAGCTCCCCTGATACAGGAGGAGGTCAGCCCCAGCATTTT.

CDR3 residues: CASSLEVQGKYF. In DNA, the CDR3 is TGTGCCAGCAGTTTAGAAGTGCAGGGAAAGTACTTC. The rearrangement joins TRBV28 to TRBJ2-7, with a tentative D call TRBD1 (5 bases). V lost 2 bases and J lost 11, with 13 bases in between. The CDR3 covers 12 residues. Germline-derived CDR1 and CDR2 are MDHEN and SYDVKM.